This TCR beta chain emerged from a study of cytomegalovirus exposure and HLA in healthy donors. Study results and caveats: For most subjects, TCR beta sequences were reported to predict HLA-A and HLA-B alleles with accuracy.

A remark on this clone: The antigen remains unidentified.

Germline CDR1 SGHTA, CDR2 FQGTGA. V trimming: 5 bases; J trimming: 4 bases; junction bases outside the gene matches: 1. This CDR3 is built from 13 residues. The PCR was carried out with 60 Vbeta primers and 13 Jbeta primers. Profiled with immunoSEQ multiplex PCR; TCRdb holds only in-frame clones, not every one. The sample lists roughly 160,000 clones, around 80% occurring once. Sequencing was performed on PBMCs. The source of this sequence is a female donor in good health and CMV-seronegative. This rearrangement joins TRBV7-3 to TRBJ2-5, with 10 positions matching TRBD1. CDR3 protein: CASSGDRGETQYF. CDR3 DNA: TGTGCCAGCAGCGGGGACAGGGGAGAGACCCAGTACTTC. Full variable domain (missing parts from reference TRBV7-3 and TRBJ2-5): GAGVSQTPSNKVTEKGKYVELRCDPISGHTALYWYRQSLGQGPEFLIYFQGTGAADDSGLPNDRFFAVRPEGSVSTLKIQRTERGDSAVYLCASSGDRGETQYFGPGTRLLVL.